This entry lists 15 T cell receptor beta chains sequenced from one sample in a study of cytomegalovirus exposure and HLA in healthy donors. PCR employed 60 Vbeta and 13 Jbeta primers. The data were produced by immunoSEQ multiplex PCR, yet TCRdb's version contains in-frame clones alone and is incomplete. This table holds 160,000 or so clones, 82% found once. The sequencing input was PBMCs. These receptors were collected from a woman aged 45-60 years in good health and CMV-seronegative.

V gene TRBV7-2 combines with J gene TRBJ1-5, with 7 bases identical to TRBD1. Trimming took 1 base from V and 0 from J; bases not matched to a gene: 6. Germline V gives CDR1 SGHTA, CDR2 FQGNSA. The CDR3 runs 17 residues. CDR3 sequence reads: CASSLGTGLFSNQPQHF. The CDR3 bases are TGTGCCAGCAGCTTAGGGACAGGCCTATTTAGCAATCAGCCCCAGCATTTT.

In this sample, this clone turned up once. The chain joins TRBV5-1 to TRBJ2-3; D unresolved. This CDR3 region has 15 residues. The germline CDR1 and CDR2 sequences are SGHRS and YFSETQ. V gave up 5 bases and J gave up 2 bases, with 15 bases separating them. The CDR3 region is CASRESAVHTDTQYF. The CDR3 DNA reads as TGCGCCAGCAGGGAGTCGGCGGTTCACACAGATACGCAGTATTTT.

The count of this clone is one. The genes are TRBV7-3 and TRBJ2-1; 10 nucleotides agree with TRBD1. Germline assignment: CDR1 SGHTA and CDR2 FQGTGA. The trim removed 5 bases at V and 4 bases at J, leaving 14 bases unmatched. There are 18 residues in the CDR3. CDR3 sequence reads: CASSPMPGTGDLYNEQFF. The CDR3 bases are TGTGCCAGCAGCCCAATGCCCGGGACAGGGGATCTATACAATGAGCAGTTCTTC.

The chain joins TRBV5-1 to TRBJ2-3; 9 bases match TRBD2. In germline, CDR1 is SGHRS, CDR2 YFSETQ. This CDR3 comprises 16 residues. V trimming: 6 bases; J trimming: 0 bases; junction bases outside the gene matches: 8. CDR3 coding DNA: TGCGCCAGCACTCGGGGTAGCGGGGGAAGCACAGATACGCAGTATTTT. This gives the protein CASTRGSGGSTDTQYF.

The rearrangement uses TRBV5-1 and TRBJ2-5; 9 bases map to TRBD2. V lost 4 bases, J lost 0 bases, and 13 bases stayed unmatched. CDR1 and CDR2 (germline): SGHRS, YFSETQ. The CDR3 contains 18 residues. CDR3 in amino acids: CASSRALAGVGYQETQYF. CDR3 sequence (DNA): TGCGCCAGCAGCCGAGCCTTAGCGGGAGTAGGATACCAAGAGACCCAGTACTTC.

The rearrangement links TRBV11-2 to TRBJ1-1; D is possibly TRBD1 (6 bases). Germline values: CDR1 SGHAT, CDR2 FQNNGV. The CDR3 spans 17 residues. Trimming removed 3 bases from V and 1 base from J, with 18 bases in between. The CDR3 region has the DNA TGTGCCAGCAGCTTGGGATCACAGGGAATGAGGAACACTGAAGCTTTCTTT. It specifies CASSLGSQGMRNTEAFF. Together with reference TRBV11-2 and TRBJ1-1, the CDR3 gives the full variable domain: EAGVAQSPRYKIIEKRQSVAFWCNPISGHATLYWYQQILGQGPKLLIQFQNNGVVDDSQLPKDRFSAERLKGVDSTLKIQPAKLEDSAVYLCASSLGSQGMRNTEAFFGQGTRLTVV.

The CDR3 DNA sequence: TGTGCCAGCACCTTTACAGGGGGCCTTACTGAAGCTTTCTTT. Protein sequence: CASTFTGGLTEAFF. J is TRBJ1-1 and V is TRBV7-8; 9 bases map to TRBD1. This CDR3 is built from 14 residues. The V gene end was trimmed by 7 bases and the J gene end by 5 bases; junction bases not matched to a gene: 8. Per germline, CDR1 SGHVS and CDR2 FQNEAQ.

The J gene is TRBJ1-3, the V gene TRBV19; D unresolved. The CDR3 contains 14 residues. Trimming stripped 7 bases from V and 5 bases from J, with 15 bases between. CDR1 is LNHDA and CDR2 is SQIVND in the germline V gene (reference sequence). The CDR3 here is CASIDLPRRNTIYF. DNA of the CDR3: TGTGCCAGTATTGACTTGCCTCGTCGAAACACCATATATTTT.

In this sample, this clone turned up a few times. The chain uses TRBV19 and TRBJ1-1; maybe TRBD1 (6 bases). CDR3 size: 14 residues. V dropped 3 bases and J dropped 4 bases, with 12 bases sitting between them. CDR1 is LNHDA and CDR2 is SQIVND in the germline V gene (reference sequence). CDR3 amino acids: CASSILQGGTEAFF. The CDR3 nucleotides are TGTGCCAGTAGTATTTTACAGGGTGGCACTGAAGCTTTCTTT.

The chain carries TRBV7-6 and TRBJ2-1; 7 nucleotides line up with TRBD2. This CDR3 has 16 residues. The germline gives CDR1 SGHVS, CDR2 FNYEAQ. Unmatched junction bases numbered 4, after V lost 2 bases and J lost 0 bases. The DNA of the CDR3 is TGTGCCAGCAGCTTAACAGCGGGGAGCTCCTACAATGAGCAGTTCTTC. Its protein is CASSLTAGSSYNEQFF.

The CDR3 DNA follows: TGCAGCGTTAGGCGGGCTGAAAAACTGTTTTTT. Encoded protein: CSVRRAEKLFF. The rearrangement uses TRBV29-1 and TRBJ1-4, with D hard to call. The length of the CDR3 is 11 residues. Germline assignment: CDR1 SQVTM and CDR2 ANQGSEA. Trimming pared 5 bases from V and 7 bases from J, leaving 8 bases between. The whole variable domain, remainder taken from reference TRBV29-1 and TRBJ1-4, is SAVISQKPSRDICQRGTSLTIQCQVDSQVTMMFWYRQQPGQSLTLIATANQGSEATYESGFVIDKFPISRPNLTFSTLTVSNMSPEDSSIYLCSVRRAEKLFFGSGTQLSVL.

The DNA of the CDR3 is TGTGCCAGCAGCCGGTCACCGGACAGGAATACGCAGTATTTT. Translating it yields CASSRSPDRNTQYF. The chain is built from TRBV5-4 and TRBJ2-3; 7 bases are a match to TRBD1. Losses at the gene ends were 4 bases for V and 7 bases for J; bases not matched to a gene: 9. The CDR3 length is 14 residues. CDR1 and CDR2 (germline): SGHNT, YYREEE (reference sequence).

The genes are TRBV5-1 and TRBJ2-3; TRBD2 matches 7 bases. The CDR3 is made up of 15 amino acids. V lost 1 base and J lost 2; bases outside the gene matches: 4. Germline loops: CDR1 SGHRS, CDR2 YFSETQ. CDR3 region: CASSLYSGSTDTQYF. In nucleotides, the CDR3 is TGCGCCAGCAGCTTGTATAGCGGGTCCACAGATACGCAGTATTTT.

CDR3 coding DNA: TGTGCCAGCAGCCCCCGGGGGTGGGGGGTCTCCTACGAGCAGTACTTC. This sequence encodes CASSPRGWGVSYEQYF. This chain uses TRBV5-6 with TRBJ2-5; possibly TRBD2 for D (6 bases). Matching the DNA end better, TRBJ2-7 makes the J call doubtful. The CDR3 length is 16 residues. Germline assignment: CDR1 SGHDT and CDR2 YYEEEE.

The rearrangement uses TRBV18 and TRBJ1-2; D is possibly TRBD1 (5 bases). Between the trimmed V and J ends, which lost 6 bases and 1 base, there was a span of 15 bases. This CDR3 spans 15 amino acids. The V gene's germline CDR1 is KGHSH and CDR2 LQKENI. CDR3: CASSPTGLGNYGYTF. The CDR3, as DNA: TGTGCCAGCTCGCCAACAGGATTGGGTAACTATGGCTACACCTTC.